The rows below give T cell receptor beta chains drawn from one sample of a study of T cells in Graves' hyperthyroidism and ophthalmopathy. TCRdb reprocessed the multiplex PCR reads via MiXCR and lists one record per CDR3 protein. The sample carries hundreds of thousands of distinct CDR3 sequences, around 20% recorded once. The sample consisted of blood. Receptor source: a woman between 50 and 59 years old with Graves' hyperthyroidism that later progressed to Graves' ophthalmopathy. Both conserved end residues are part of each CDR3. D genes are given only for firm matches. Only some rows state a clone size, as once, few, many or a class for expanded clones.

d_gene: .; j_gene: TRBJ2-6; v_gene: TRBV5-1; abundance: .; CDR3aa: CASSLDFRAGANVLTF; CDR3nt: TGCGCCAGCAGCTTGGATTTTAGGGCTGGGGCCAACGTCCTGACTTTC
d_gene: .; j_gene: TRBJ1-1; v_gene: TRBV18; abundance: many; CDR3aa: CASSPTGTGLGTEAFF; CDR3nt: TGTGCCAGCTCACCTACTGGTACAGGGTTGGGTACTGAAGCTTTCTTT
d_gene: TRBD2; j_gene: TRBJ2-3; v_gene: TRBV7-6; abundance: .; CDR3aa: CASSLSTSGASSTDTQYF; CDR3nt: TGTGCCAGCAGCCTATCTACTAGCGGGGCTTCTAGCACAGATACGCAGTATTTT
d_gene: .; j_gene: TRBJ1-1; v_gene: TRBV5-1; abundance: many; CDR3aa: CASSLGVGTEGYTEAFF; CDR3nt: TGCGCCAGCAGCTTGGGAGTCGGGACCGAGGGATACACTGAAGCTTTCTTT
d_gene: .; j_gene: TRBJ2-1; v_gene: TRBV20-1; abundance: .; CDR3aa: CSAAWGRVNEQFF; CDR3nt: TGCAGTGCTGCTTGGGGAAGAGTTAATGAGCAGTTCTTC
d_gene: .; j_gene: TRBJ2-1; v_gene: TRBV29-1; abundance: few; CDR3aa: CSVETSRLGSGNEQFF; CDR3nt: TGCAGCGTTGAAACCTCAAGACTAGGGTCTGGCAATGAGCAGTTCTTC
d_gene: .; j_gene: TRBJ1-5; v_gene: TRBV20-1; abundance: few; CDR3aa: CSARAGGPNQPQHF; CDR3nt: TGCAGTGCTAGAGCAGGTGGGCCCAATCAGCCCCAGCATTTT
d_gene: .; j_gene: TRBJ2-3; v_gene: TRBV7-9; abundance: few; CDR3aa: CASSLGGPTTDTQYF; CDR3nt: TGTGCCAGCAGCTTAGGGGGCCCGACTACAGATACGCAGTATTTT
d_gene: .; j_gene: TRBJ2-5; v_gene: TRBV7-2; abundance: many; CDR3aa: CASSPEVAGWETQYF; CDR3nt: TGTGCCAGCAGCCCCGAGGTGGCGGGCTGGGAGACCCAGTACTTC
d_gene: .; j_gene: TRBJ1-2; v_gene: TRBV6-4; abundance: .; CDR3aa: CASSAGVAYGYTF; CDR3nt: TGTGCCAGCAGCGCAGGGGTAGCCTATGGCTACACCTTC
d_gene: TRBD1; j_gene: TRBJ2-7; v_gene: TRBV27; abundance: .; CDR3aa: CASSPDRDFSYEQYF; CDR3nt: TGTGCCAGCAGCCCGGACAGGGACTTCTCCTACGAGCAGTACTTC
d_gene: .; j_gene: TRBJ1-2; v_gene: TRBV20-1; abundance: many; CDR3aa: CSAREVPGYTF; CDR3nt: TGCAGTGCTAGGGAAGTTCCGGGCTACACCTTC
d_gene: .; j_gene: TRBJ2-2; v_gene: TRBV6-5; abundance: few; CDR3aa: CASSYSRVNTGELFF; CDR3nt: TGTGCCAGCAGTTACTCGAGAGTGAACACCGGGGAGCTGTTTTTT
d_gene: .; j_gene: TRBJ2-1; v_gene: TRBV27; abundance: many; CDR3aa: CASSSYRANNEQFF; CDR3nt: TGTGCCAGCAGTTCTTACAGGGCGAACAATGAGCAGTTCTTC
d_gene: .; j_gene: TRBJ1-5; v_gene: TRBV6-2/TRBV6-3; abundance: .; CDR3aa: CASRKDRSNQPQHF; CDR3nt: TGTGCCAGCAGGAAGGACAGATCCAATCAGCCCCAGCATTTT
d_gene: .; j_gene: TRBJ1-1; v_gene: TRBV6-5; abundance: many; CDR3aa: CASSYYRENTEAFF; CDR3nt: TGTGCCAGCAGTTACTATAGGGAGAACACTGAAGCTTTCTTT
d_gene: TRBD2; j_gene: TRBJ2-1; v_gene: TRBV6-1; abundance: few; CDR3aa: CASTVAGGAGGEQFF; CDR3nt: TGTGCCAGCACCGTAGCGGGGGGGGCAGGCGGTGAGCAGTTCTTC
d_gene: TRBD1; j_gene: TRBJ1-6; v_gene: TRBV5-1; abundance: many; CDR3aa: CASSAGQADPSYNSPLHF; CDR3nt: TGCGCCAGCAGCGCGGGACAGGCAGACCCCTCCTATAATTCACCCCTCCACTTT
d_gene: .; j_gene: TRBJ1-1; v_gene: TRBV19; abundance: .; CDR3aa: CASSNRDLNTEAFF; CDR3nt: TGTGCCAGTAGTAACCGGGACCTGAACACTGAAGCTTTCTTT
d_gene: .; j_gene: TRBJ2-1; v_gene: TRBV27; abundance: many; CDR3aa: CASSLIPRTPYNEQFF; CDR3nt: TGTGCCAGCAGTTTAATTCCTCGGACACCCTACAATGAGCAGTTCTTC
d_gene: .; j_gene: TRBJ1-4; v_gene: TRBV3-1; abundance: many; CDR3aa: CASSQDSGGNKKLFF; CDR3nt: TGTGCCAGCAGCCAGGACTCCGGAGGAAATAAAAAACTGTTTTTT
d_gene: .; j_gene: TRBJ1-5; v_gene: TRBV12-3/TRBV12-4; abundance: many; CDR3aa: CASTPDRGGPQHF; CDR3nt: TGTGCCAGCACCCCTGACCGGGGGGGCCCCCAGCATTTT
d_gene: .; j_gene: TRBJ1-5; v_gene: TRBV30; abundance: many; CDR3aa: CAWRSDSNQPQHF; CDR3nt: TGTGCCTGGAGATCTGACAGTAATCAGCCCCAGCATTTT
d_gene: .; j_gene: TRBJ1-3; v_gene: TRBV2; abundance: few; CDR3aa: CASSVNGGSGNTIYF; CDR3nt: TGTGCCAGCAGTGTGAACGGGGGCTCTGGAAACACCATATATTTT
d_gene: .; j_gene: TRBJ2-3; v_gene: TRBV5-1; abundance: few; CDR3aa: CASSEQEARKQYF; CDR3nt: TGCGCCAGCAGCGAACAGGAGGCGCGGAAGCAGTATTTT
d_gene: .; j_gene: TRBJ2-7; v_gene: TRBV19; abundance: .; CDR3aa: CASRSGGVNEQYF; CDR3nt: TGTGCCAGTCGCAGCGGCGGGGTTAACGAGCAGTACTTC
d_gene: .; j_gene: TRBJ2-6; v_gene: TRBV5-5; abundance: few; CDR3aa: CASSLAPGLGANVLTF; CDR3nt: TGTGCCAGCAGCTTGGCCCCAGGGCTTGGGGCCAACGTCCTGACTTTC
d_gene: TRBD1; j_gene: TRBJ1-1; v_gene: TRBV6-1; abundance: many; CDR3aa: CASSLGQGAPTEAFF; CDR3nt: TGTGCCAGCAGCCTAGGACAGGGGGCGCCCACTGAAGCTTTCTTT
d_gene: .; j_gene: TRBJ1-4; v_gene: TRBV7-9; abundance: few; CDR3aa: CASSSRGVLEENEKLFF; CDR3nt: TGTGCCAGCAGTAGTAGGGGGGTCTTGGAAGAGAATGAAAAACTGTTTTTT
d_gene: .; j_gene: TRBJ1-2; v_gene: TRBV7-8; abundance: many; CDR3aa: CASSPWDGGYYGYTF; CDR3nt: TGTGCCAGCAGCCCTTGGGACGGAGGTTACTATGGCTACACCTTC
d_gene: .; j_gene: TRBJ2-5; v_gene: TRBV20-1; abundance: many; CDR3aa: CSASDWGRETQYF; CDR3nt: TGCAGTGCTAGCGATTGGGGGAGAGAGACCCAGTACTTC
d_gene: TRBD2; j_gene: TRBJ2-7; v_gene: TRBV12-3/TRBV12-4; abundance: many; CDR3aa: CASRGDRTSSNEQYF; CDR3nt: TGTGCCAGCAGAGGAGATAGGACTAGTTCTAACGAGCAGTACTTC
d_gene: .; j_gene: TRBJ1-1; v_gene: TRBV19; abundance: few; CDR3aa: CASSSRLGYTEAFF; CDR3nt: TGTGCCAGTAGTTCGCGATTGGGGTACACTGAAGCTTTCTTT
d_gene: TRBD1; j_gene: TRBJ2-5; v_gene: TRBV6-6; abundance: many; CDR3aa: CASSYTDRDQETQYF; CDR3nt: TGTGCCAGCAGTTACACGGACAGGGACCAAGAGACCCAGTACTTC
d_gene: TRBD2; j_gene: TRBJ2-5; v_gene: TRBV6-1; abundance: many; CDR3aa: CASKTAGGAQETQYF; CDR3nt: TGTGCCAGCAAGACAGCCGGGGGGGCCCAAGAGACCCAGTACTTC
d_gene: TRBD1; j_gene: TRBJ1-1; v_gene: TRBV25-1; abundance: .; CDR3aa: CASSAGQGGYTEAFF; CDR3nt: TGTGCCAGCAGTGCGGGACAGGGCGGGTACACTGAAGCTTTCTTT
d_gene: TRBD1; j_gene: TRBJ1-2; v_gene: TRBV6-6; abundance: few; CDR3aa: CASSYPPDRLYGYTF; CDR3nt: TGTGCCAGCAGTTACCCGCCGGACAGGCTATATGGCTACACCTTC
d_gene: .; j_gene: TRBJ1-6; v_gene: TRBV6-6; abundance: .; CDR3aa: CASSYSRAVDNSPLHF; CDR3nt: TGTGCCAGCAGTTACTCACGGGCAGTAGATAATTCACCCCTCCACTTT
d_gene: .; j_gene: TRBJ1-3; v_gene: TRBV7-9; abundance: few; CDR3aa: CASSLPGPGNTIYF; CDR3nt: TGTGCCAGCAGTCTCCCAGGGCCCGGAAACACCATATATTTT
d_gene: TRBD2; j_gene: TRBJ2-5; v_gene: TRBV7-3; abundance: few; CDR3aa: CASSLNGRLAGGSQETQYF; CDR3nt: TGTGCCAGCAGCTTAAATGGGCGACTAGCGGGGGGCTCCCAAGAGACCCAGTACTTC
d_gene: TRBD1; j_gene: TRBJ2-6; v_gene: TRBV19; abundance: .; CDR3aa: CASRPNPSGGRWGAGANVLTF; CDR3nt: TGTGCCAGTAGACCAAACCCCTCAGGGGGCCGCTGGGGGGCAGGGGCCAACGTCCTGACTTTC
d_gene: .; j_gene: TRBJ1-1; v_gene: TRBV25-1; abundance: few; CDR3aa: CASRSGLAEAFF; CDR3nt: TGTGCCAGCAGGAGCGGTCTCGCTGAAGCTTTCTTT
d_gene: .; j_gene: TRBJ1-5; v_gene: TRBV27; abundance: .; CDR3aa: CASRNHGDSNQPQHF; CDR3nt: TGTGCCAGCAGGAACCATGGGGATAGCAATCAGCCCCAGCATTTT
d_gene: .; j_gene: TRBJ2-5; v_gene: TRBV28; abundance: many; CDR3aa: CASSSRGNQETQYF; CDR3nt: TGTGCCAGCAGTTCCAGGGGTAACCAAGAGACCCAGTACTTC